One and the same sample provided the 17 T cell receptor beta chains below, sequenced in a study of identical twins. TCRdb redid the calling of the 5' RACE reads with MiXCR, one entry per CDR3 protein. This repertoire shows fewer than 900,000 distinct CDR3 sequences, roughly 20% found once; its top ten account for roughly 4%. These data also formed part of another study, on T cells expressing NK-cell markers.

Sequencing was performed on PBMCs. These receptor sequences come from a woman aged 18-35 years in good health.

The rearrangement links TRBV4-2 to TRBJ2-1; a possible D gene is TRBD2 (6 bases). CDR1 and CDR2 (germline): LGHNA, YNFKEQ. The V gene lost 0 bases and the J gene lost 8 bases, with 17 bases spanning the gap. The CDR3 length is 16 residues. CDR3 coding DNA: TGTGCCAGCAGCCAAGAACACCCTCCCTCGGGGGATGAGCAGTTCTTC. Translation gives CASSQEHPPSGDEQFF.

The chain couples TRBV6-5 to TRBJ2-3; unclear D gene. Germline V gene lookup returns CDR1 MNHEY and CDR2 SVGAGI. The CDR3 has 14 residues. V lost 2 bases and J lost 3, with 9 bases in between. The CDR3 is CASSYDQPTDTQYF. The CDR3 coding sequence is TGTGCCAGCAGTTACGACCAGCCTACAGATACGCAGTATTTT.

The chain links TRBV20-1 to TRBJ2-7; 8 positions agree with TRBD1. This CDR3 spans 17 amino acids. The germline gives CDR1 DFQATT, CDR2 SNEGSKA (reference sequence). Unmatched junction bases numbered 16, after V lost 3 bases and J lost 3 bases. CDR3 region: CSASPASRRDRYYEQYF. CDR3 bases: TGCAGTGCTAGCCCCGCCTCCAGACGGGACAGGTACTACGAGCAGTACTTC.

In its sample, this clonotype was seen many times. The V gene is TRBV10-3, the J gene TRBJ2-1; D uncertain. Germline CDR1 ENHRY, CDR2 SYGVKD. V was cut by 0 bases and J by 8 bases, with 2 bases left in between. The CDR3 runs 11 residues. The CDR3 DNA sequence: TGTGCCATCAGTGAGTCCCATGAGCAGTTCTTC. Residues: CAISESHEQFF.

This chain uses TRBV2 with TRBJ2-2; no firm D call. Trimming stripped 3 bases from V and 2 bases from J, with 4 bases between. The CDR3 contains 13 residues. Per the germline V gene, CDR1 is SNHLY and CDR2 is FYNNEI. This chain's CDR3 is CASSDINTGELFF. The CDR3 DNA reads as TGTGCCAGCAGTGACATCAACACCGGGGAGCTGTTTTTT.

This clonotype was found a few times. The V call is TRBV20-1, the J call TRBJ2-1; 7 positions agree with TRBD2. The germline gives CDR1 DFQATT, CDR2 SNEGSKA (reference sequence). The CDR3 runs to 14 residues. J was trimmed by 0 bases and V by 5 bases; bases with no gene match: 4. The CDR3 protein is CSAALAVSYNEQFF. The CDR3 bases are TGCAGTGCTGCTCTAGCGGTCTCCTACAATGAGCAGTTCTTC.

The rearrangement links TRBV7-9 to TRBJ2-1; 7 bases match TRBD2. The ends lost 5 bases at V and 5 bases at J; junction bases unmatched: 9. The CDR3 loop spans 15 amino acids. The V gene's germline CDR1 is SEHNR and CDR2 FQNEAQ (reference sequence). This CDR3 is CASSGSGGPHNEQFF. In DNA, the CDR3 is TGTGCCAGCAGCGGTTCGGGAGGCCCTCACAATGAGCAGTTCTTC.

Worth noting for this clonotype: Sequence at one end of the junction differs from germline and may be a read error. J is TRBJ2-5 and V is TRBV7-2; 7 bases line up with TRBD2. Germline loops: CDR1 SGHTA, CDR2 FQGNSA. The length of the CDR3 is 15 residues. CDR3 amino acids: CGSSRGVTVQETQYF. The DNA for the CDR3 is TGTGGCAGCAGCCGGGGGGTAACGGTGCAAGAGACCCAGTACTTC.

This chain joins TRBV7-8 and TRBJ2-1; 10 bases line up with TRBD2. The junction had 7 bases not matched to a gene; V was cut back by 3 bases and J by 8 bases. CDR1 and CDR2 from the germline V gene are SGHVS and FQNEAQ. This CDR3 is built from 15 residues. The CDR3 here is CASSLSSSGSDEQFF. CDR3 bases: TGTGCCAGCAGCTTGTCCTCTAGCGGGAGTGATGAGCAGTTCTTC.

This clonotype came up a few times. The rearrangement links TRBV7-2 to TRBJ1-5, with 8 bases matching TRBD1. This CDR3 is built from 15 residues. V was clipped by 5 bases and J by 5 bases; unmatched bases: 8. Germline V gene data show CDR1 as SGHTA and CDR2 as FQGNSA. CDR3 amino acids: CASSPGQGVYQPQHF. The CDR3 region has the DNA TGTGCCAGCAGCCCCGGACAGGGAGTTTATCAGCCCCAGCATTTT. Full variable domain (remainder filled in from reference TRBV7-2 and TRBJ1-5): GAGVSQSPSNKVTEKGKDVELRCDPISGHTALYWYRQSLGQGLEFLIYFQGNSAPDKSGLPSDRFSAERTGGSVSTLTIQRTQQEDSAVYLCASSPGQGVYQPQHFGDGTRLSIL.

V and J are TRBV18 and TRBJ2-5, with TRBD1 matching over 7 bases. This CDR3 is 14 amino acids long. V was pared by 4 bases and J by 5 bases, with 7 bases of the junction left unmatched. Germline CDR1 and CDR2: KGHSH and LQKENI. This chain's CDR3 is CASSQGQPRETQYF. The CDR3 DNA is TGTGCCAGCTCACAGGGACAGCCCCGGGAGACCCAGTACTTC.

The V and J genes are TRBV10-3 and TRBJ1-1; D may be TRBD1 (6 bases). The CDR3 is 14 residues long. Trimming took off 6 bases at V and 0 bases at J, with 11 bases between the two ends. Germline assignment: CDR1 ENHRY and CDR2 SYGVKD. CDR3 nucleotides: TGTGCCATCAGGGCAGGGGTCATGAACACTGAAGCTTTCTTT. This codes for CAIRAGVMNTEAFF.

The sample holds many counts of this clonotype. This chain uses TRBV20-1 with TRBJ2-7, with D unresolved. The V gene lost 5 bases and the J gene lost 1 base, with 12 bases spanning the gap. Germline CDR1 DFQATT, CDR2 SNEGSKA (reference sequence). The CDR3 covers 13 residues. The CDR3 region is CSAPDRNSYEQYF. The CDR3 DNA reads TGCAGTGCTCCTGACCGGAATTCCTACGAGCAGTACTTC.

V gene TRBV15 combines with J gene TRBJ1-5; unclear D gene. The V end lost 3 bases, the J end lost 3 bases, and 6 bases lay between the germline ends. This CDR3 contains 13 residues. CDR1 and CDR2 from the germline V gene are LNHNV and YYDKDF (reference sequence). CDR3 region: CATSRGFNQPQHF. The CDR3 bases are TGTGCCACCAGCAGGGGGTTCAATCAGCCCCAGCATTTT.

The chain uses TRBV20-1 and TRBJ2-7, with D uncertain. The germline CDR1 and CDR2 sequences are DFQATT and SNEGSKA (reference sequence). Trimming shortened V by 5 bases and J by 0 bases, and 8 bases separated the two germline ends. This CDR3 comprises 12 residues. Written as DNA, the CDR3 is TGCAGTGCTTCTAGGACCTCCTACGAGCAGTACTTC. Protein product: CSASRTSYEQYF.

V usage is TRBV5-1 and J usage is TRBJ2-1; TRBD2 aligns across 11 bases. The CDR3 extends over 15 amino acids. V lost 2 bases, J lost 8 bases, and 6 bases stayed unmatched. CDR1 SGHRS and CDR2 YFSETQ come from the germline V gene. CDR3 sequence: CASSFLAGGSYEQFF. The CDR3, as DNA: TGCGCCAGCAGCTTTCTAGCGGGAGGCTCCTATGAGCAGTTCTTC.

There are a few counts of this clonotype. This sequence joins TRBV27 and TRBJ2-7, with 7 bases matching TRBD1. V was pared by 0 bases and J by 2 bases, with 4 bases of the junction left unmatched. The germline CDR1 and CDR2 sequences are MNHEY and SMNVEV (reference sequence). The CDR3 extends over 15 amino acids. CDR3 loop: CASSLSSGQTYEQYF. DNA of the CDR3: TGTGCCAGCAGTTTATCATCGGGACAGACCTACGAGCAGTACTTC.